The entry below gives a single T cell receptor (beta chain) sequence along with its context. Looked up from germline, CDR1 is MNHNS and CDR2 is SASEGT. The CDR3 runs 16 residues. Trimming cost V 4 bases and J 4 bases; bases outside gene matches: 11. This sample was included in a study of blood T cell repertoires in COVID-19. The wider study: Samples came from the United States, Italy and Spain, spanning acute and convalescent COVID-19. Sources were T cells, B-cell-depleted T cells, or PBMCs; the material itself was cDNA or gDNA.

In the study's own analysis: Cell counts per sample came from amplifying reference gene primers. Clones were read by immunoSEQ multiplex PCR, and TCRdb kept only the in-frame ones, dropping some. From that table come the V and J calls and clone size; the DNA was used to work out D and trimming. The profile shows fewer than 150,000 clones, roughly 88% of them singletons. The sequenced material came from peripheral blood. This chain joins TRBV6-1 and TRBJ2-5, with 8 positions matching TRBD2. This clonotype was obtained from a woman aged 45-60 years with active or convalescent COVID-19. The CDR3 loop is CASSGEGTSRLETQYF. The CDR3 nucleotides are TGTGCCAGCAGTGGTGAAGGGACTAGTAGGTTAGAGACCCAGTACTTC.